This T cell receptor (beta chain) stems from a study of PD-L1 blockade in urothelial cancer (dated by TCRdb to the late 2010s). Study-level background: Therapy was started at some point between 2014 and 2016 for all patients, and atezolizumab 1,200 mg was administered intravenously every 3 weeks. About 90% of the 29 patients were identified as males with urothelial cancer of bladder origin, and a prior smoking history was reported by 18 of 29 patients. Patients had an ECOG performance status of 0 or 1 and had received between 0 and 3 prior chemotherapy regimens. Blood samples were analyzed 3 weeks after the start of treatment (second dose) and 6 weeks after the start of treatment. A median of roughly 140,000 T cells and some 82,000 unique TCRs was obtained from blood samples, and a median clonality of about 0.08 was observed. Somatic, immune and clinical correlates of response to PD-L1 blockade with atezolizumab in urothelial cancer were the focus of an exploratory multi-omic analysis. Pretreatment tumor samples, along with matched peripheral blood collected serially before and after atezolizumab treatment, underwent TCR sequencing. Durable clinical benefit meant progression-free survival longer than 6 months, and TCR features were also tested against progression-free and overall survival. In the same patients, pretreatment tumors underwent whole exome sequencing and RNA sequencing in addition to TCR sequencing. Durable clinical benefit was achieved by nine patients and was not achieved by 20 patients. Pretreatment blood TCR-seq was available for under 35 patients, at least one posttreatment blood collection was obtained for about 25 patients, and tumor TCR-seq was available for about 25 patients. Results and caveats for the whole study, not just this receptor: Small sample size (n of about 30) and many exploratory analyses mean the results are intended to be hypothesis-generating. Patients with durable benefit showed greater expansion of tumor-associated TCR clones in peripheral blood 3 weeks after starting treatment (n ≈ 23, p = 0.022). A pretreatment peripheral blood TCR clonality below the median was linked to improved progression-free and overall survival.

Trimming accounts for 5 bases at V and 2 bases at J, while the number of junction bases matched to no gene is 7. The germline V gene encodes CDR1 SGHDT and CDR2 YYEEEE. The CDR3 runs 14 amino acids, cysteine and phenylalanine included. Only the CDR3 region is kept as DNA, spanning 42 bases read in frame from base 1. This clone came up a few times. What antigen it recognizes has not been identified. No clone much larger than this one lies a single base away; base qualities are absent. The sample's time point label, decoded: pretreatment peripheral blood. A cohort of 25 to 30 patients with locally advanced or metastatic urothelial carcinoma, treated at Memorial Sloan Kettering on a trial protocol, was included. Peripheral blood mononuclear cells were collected pretreatment and during treatment, at between 1 and 8 total time points per patient. The Qiagen DNeasy Blood extraction kit was used to purify genomic DNA from total PBMCs and tumor samples. PBMCs were collected pretreatment and during treatment, and were isolated and stored as previously described.

To estimate absolute template abundance from read counts, synthetic TCR analog templates were spiked into each PCR. TCRbeta CDR3 regions were amplified from genomic DNA with bias-controlled V and J gene primers using the immunoSEQ assay. Rearranged TCRbeta segments were sequenced at approximately 20X coverage. Per the original workflow: Clustering was used to correct sequencing errors, and CDR3s were annotated against IMGT to assign V, D and J genes. Downstream analyses used only productive TCRbeta rearrangements and left out out-of-frame or stop-codon sequences. Clonality was computed as one minus Shannon entropy normalized by the log of the number of unique productive sequences. Fisher's exact test with Benjamini-Hochberg correction, using a cutoff of adjusted p below 0.01, was how clones that differed between time points or between blood and tumor were identified. The immuneACCESS repertoire file appears here via TCRdb, limited to in-frame rearrangements. These files lack a portion of the clones; in checked studies, under half of the deficit traces to unresolved V genes, and the cause of the others is not known. V and J calls plus clone size are reproduced from that table; the DNA served to infer D and trimming. Across this sample there are around 63,000 clones, with around four fifths seen only once. The top ten clonotypes cover 1.5% to 2% of the sample.

This receptor was identified in a man in his 70s with urothelial cancer. This material consisted of PBMCs, taken around atezolizumab (anti-PD-L1) treatment. Here the chain combines TRBV5-6 and TRBJ2-7; 7 bases in the junction line up with TRBD1. CDR3 loop: CASSFRGQPYEQYF. In nucleotides, the sequence is TGTGCCAGCAGTTTCCGGGGACAGCCCTACGAGCAGTACTTC.